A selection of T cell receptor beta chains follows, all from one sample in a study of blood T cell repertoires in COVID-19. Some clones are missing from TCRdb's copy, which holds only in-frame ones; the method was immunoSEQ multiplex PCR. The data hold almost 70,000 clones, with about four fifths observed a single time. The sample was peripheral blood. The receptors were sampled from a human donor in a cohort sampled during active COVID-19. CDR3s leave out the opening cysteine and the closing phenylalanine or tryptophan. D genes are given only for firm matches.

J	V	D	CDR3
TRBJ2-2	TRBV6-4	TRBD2	ASRPSSGRSGELF
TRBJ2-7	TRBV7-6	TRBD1	ASSSYRTGSDEQY
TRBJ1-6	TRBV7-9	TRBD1	ASSSTPGQGTGTLH
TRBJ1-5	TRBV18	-	ASSTGIGQPQH
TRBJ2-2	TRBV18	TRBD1	ASSQGQGSNTGELF
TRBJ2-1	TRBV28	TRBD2	ASSSVGRGYGDEQF
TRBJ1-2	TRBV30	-	AWSKTGYGYT
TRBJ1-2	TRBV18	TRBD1	ASSLYTYGQVHQANYGYT
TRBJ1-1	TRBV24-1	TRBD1	ATSPATGVTEAF
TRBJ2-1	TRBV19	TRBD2	ASRSSLAGRDDEQF
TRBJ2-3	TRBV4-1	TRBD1	ASSHLPPGTGKSTDTQY
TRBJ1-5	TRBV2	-	ASSSRGSGNQPQH
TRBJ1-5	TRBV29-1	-	SVLDGGQPQH
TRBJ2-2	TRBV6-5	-	ASRLRWTGELF
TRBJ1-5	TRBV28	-	ASSLWGGQPQH
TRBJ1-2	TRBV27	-	ASSFGSGGGYT
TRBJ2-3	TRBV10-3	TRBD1	AISGKTGGTDTQY